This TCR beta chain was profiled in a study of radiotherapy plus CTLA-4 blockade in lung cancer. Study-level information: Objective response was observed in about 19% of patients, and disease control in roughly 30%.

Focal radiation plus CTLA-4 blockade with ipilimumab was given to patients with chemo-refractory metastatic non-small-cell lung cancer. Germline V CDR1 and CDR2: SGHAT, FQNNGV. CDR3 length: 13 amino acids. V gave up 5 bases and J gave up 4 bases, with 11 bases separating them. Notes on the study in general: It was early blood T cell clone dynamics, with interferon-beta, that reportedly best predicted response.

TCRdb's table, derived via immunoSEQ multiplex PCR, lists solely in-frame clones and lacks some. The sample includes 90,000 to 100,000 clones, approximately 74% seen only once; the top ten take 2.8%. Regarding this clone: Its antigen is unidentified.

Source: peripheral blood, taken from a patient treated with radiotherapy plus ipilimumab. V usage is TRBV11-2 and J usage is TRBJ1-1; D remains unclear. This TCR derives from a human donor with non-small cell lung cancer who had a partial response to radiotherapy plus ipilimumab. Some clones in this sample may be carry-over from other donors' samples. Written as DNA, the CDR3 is TGTGCCAGCAGCCCTGAGAGGTCCACTGAAGCTTTCTTT. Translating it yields CASSPERSTEAFF.